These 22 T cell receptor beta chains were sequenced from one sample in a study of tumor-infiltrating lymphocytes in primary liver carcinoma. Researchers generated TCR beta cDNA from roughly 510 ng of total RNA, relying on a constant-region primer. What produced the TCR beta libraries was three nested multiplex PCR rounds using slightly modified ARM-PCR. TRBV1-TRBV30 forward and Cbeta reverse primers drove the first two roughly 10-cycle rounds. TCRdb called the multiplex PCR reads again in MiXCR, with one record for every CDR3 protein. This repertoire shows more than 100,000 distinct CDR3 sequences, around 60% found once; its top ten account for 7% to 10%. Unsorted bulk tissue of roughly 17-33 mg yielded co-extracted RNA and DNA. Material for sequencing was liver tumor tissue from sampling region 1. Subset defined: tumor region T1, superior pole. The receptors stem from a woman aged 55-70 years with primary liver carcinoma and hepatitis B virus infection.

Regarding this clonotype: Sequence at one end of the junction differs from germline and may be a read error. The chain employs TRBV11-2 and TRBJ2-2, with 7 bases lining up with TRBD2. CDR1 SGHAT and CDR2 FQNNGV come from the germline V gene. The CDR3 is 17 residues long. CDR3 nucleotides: TGTGCCAGCAGCTTTAGGACTAGTGGGATGGGGACCGGGGAGTTGTTTTTT. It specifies CASSFRTSGMGTGELFF. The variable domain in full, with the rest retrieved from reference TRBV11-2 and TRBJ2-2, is EAGVAQSPRYKIIEKRQSVAFWCNPISGHATLYWYQQILGQGPKLLIQFQNNGVVDDSQLPKDRFSAERLKGVDSTLKIQPAKLEDSAVYLCASSFRTSGMGTGELFFGEGSRLTVL.

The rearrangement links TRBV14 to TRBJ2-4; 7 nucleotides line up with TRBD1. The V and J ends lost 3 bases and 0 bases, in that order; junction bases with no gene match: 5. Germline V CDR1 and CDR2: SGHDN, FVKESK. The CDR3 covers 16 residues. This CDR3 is CASSHRTGVAKNIQYF. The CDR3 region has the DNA TGTGCCAGCAGCCACAGGACAGGAGTAGCCAAAAACATTCAGTACTTC. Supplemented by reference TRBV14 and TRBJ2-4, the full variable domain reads EAGVTQFPSHSVIEKGQTVTLRCDPISGHDNLYWYRRVMGKEIKFLLHFVKESKQDESGMPNNRFLAERTGGTYSTLKVQPAELEDSGVYFCASSHRTGVAKNIQYFGAGTRLSVL.

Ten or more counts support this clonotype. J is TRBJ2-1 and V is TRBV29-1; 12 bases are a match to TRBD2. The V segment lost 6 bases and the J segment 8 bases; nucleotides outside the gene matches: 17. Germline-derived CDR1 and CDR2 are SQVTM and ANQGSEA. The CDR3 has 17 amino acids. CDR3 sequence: CSVTRGLAGGSMDEQFF. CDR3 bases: TGCAGCGTCACCAGGGGGCTAGCGGGAGGGTCCATGGATGAGCAGTTCTTC.

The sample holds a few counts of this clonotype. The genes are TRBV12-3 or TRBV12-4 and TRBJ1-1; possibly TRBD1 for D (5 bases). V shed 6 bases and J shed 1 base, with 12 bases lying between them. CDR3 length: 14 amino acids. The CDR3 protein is CASRTRQTNTEAFF. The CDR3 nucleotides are TGTGCCAGCAGAACACGACAGACGAACACTGAAGCTTTCTTT.

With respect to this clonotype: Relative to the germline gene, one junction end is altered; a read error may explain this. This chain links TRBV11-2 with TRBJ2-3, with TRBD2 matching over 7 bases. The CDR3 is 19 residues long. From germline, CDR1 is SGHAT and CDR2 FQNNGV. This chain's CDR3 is CASSFPWGPSGNGTDTQYF. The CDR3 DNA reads TGTGCCAGTAGCTTCCCCTGGGGTCCCAGCGGGAATGGGACAGATACGCAGTATTTT.

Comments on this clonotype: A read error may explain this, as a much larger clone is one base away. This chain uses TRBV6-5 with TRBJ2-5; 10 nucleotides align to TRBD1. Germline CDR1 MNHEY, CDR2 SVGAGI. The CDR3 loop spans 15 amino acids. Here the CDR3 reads CASSATGTGEETRYF. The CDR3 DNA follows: TGTGCCAGCAGTGCCACCGGGACAGGGGAAGAGACCCGGTACTTC.

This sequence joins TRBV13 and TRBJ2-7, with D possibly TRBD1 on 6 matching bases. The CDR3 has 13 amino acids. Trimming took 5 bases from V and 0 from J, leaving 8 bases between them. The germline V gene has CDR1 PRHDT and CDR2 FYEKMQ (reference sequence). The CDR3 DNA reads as TGTGCCAGCAGCATACAGGGCTCCTACGAGCAGTACTTC. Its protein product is CASSIQGSYEQYF.

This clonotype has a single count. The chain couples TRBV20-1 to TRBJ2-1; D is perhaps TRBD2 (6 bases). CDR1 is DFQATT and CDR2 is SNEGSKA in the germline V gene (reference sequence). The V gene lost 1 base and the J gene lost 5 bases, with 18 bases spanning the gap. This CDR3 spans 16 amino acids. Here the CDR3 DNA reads TGCAGTGCTAGAGCCTCACTAGCCCGACGCCACAATGAGCAGTTCTTC. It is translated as CSARASLARRHNEQFF.

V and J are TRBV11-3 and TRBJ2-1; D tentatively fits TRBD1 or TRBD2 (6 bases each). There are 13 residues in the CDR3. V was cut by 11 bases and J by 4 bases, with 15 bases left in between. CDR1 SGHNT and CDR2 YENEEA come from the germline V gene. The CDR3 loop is CAGGGGGYNEQFF. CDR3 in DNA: TGTGCCGGCGGCGGAGGGGGGTACAATGAGCAGTTCTTC. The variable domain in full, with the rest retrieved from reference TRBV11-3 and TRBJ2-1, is EAGVVQSPRYKIIEKKQPVAFWCNPISGHNTLYWYLQNLGQGPELLIRYENEEAVDDSQLPKDRFSAERLKGVDSTLKIQPAELGDSAVYLCAGGGGGYNEQFFGPGTRLTVL.

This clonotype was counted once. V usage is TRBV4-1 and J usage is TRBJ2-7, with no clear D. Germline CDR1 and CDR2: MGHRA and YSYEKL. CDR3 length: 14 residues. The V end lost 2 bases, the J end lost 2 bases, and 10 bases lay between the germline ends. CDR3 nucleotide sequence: TGCGCCAGCAGCCAATACGGGTATACCTACGAGCAGTACTTC. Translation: CASSQYGYTYEQYF.

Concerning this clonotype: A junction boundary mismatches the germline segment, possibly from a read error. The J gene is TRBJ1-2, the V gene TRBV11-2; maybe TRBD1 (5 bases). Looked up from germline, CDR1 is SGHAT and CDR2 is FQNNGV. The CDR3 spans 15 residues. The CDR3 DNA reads TGTGCCAGCAGCTTAGAAATAACATGGGGCGATGGCTACGCCTTC. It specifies CASSLEITWGDGYAF.

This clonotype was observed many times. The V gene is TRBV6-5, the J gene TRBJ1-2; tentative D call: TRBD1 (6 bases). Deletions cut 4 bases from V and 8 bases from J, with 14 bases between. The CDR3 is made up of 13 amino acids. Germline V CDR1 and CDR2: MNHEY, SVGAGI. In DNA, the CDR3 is TGTGCCAGCAGTTCGGACAGCAGCTCCGGCTACACCTTC. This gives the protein CASSSDSSSGYTF.

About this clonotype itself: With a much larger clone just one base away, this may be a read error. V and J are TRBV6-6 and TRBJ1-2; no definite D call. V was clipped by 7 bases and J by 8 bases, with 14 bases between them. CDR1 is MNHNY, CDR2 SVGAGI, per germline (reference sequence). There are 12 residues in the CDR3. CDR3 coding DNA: TGTGCCAGCACCCCGGTGGGCGAGGGCTACACCTTC. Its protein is CASTPVGEGYTF.

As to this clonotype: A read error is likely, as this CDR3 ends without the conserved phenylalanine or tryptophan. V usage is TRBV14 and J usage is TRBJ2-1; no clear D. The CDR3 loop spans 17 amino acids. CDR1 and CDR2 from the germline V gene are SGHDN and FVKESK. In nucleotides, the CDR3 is TGTGCCAGCAGCGAAGAATGGAGCTCCCCCCCGTACAATGAGCAGTTCCTC. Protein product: CASSEEWSSPPYNEQFL.

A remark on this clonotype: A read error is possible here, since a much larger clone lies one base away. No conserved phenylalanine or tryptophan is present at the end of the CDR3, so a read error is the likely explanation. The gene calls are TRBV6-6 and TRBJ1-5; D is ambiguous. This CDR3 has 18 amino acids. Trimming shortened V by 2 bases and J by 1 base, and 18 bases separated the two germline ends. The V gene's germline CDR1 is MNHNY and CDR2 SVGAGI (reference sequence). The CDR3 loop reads CASSYRAGSSGSNQPQHI. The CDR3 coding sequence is TGTGCCAGCAGTTACCGCGCCGGATCAAGTGGCAGCAATCAGCCCCAGCATATT.

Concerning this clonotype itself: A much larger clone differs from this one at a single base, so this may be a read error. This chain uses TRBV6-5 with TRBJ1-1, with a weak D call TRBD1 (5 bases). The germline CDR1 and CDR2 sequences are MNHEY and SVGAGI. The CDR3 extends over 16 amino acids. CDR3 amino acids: CASRGLRLGVNTEAIF. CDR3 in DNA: TGTGCCAGCAGAGGACTACGTCTAGGGGTGAACACTGAAGCTATCTTT.

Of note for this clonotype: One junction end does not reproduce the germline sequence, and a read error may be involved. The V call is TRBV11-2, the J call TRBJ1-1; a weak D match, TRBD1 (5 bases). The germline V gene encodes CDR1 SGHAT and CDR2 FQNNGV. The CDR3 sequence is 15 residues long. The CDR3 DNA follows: TGTGCCAGCAGCTTAAACTCCGCAGGGAACATTGAAGCTTTCTTT. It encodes CASSLNSAGNIEAFF.

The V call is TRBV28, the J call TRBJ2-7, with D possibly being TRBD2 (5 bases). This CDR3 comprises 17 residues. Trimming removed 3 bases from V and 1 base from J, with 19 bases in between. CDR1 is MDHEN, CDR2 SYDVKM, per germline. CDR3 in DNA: TGTGCCAGCAGTTTTTTTTCATGGAGCTCGGGATCCTACGAGCAGTACTTC. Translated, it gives CASSFFSWSSGSYEQYF.

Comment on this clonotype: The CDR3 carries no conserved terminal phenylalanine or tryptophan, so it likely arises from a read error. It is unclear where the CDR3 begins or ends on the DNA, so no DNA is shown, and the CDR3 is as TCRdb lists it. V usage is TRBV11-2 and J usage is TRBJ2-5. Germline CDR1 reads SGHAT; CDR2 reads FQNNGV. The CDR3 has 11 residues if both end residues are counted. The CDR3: CASSLAETLYL.

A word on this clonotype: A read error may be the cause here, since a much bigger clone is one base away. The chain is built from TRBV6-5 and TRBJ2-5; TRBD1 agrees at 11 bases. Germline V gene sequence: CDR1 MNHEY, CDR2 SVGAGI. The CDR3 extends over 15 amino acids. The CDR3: CVSSDRTGGRETQYF. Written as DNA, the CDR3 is TGTGTCAGCAGTGACCGGACAGGGGGCCGGGAGACCCAGTACTTC.

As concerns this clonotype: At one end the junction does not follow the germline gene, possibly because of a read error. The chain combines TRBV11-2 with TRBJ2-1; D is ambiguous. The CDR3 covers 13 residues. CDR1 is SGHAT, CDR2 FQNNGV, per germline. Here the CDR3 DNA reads TGTGTCAGCAGCCCGCCCCCCTACAGTGAGCAGTTCTTC. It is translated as CVSSPPPYSEQFF.

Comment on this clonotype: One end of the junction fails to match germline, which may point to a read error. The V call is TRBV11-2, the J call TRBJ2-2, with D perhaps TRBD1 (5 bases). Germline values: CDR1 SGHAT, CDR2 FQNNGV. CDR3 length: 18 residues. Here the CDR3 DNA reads TGTGCCGGCAGCTCCGTTTCCAACAGGTGGACGAACACCGGGGAGCTGTTTTTT. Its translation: CAGSSVSNRWTNTGELFF.